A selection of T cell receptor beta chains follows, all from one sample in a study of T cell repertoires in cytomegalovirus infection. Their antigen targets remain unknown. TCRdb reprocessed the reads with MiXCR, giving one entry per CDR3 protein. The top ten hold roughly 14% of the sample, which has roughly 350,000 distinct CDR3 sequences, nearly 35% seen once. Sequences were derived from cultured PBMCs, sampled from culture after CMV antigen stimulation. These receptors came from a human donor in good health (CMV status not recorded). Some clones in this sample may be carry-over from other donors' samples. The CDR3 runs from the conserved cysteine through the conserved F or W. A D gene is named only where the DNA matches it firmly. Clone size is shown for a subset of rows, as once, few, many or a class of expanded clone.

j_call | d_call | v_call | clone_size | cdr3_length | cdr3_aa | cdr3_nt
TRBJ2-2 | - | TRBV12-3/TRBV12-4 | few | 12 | CASRVFTGELFF | TGTGCCAGCAGGGTGTTCACCGGGGAGCTGTTTTTT
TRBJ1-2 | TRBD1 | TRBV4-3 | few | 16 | CASSQGPGQGFNGYTF | TGCGCCAGCAGCCAAGGGCCGGGACAGGGCTTTAATGGCTACACCTTC
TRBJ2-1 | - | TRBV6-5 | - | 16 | CASRTQPLSSYNEQFF | TGTGCCAGCAGAACGCAGCCTCTAAGCTCCTACAATGAGCAGTTCTTC
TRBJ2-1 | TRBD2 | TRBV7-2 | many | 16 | CASSVSPGLVVSEQFF | TGTGCCAGCAGCGTATCCCCGGGACTAGTAGTGAGTGAGCAGTTCTTC
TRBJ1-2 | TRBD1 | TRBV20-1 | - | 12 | CRGQGGYYGYTF | TGCAGGGGACAGGGGGGGTACTATGGCTACACCTTC
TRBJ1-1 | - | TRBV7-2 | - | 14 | CASSLGPQTTEAFF | TGTGCCAGCAGCTTGGGACCCCAGACCACTGAAGCTTTCTTT
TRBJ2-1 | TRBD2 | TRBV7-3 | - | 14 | CASSSISGNNEQFF | TGTGCCAGCAGCTCGATTAGCGGGAACAATGAGCAGTTCTTC
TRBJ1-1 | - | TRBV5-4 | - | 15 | CASSYKTGAAKEAFF | TGTGCCAGCAGCTATAAGACCGGGGCAGCAAAAGAAGCTTTCTTT
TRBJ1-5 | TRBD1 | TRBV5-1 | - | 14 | CASSPGTGEQPQHF | TGCGCCAGCAGCCCCGGGACAGGGGAACAGCCCCAGCATTTT
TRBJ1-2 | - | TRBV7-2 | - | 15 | CASSLVGGPDYGYTF | TGTGCCAGCAGCTTAGTTGGAGGGCCGGACTATGGCTACACCTTC
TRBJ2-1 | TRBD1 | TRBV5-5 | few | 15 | CASSQQGAAMNEQFF | TGTGCCAGCAGCCAACAGGGGGCGGCAATGAATGAGCAGTTCTTC
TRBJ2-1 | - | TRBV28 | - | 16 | CASSRGWQGSSNEQFF | TGTGCCAGCAGTAGGGGCTGGCAGGGGTCGTCCAATGAGCAGTTCTTC
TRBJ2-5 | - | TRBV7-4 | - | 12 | CGSSPTGNPQYF | TGTGGCAGCAGTCCTACAGGGAATCCCCAGTACTTC
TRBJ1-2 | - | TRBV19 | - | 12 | CASYRAVYGYTF | TGTGCCAGTTATAGGGCGGTCTATGGCTACACCTTC
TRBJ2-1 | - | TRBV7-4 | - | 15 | CASSPNGQSHNEQFF | TGTGCCAGCAGCCCAAATGGACAAAGCCACAATGAGCAGTTCTTC
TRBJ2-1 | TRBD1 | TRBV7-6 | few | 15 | CASSLNRGYYNEQFF | TGTGCCAGCAGCTTAAACAGGGGGTATTACAATGAGCAGTTCTTC
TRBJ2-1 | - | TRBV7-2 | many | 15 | CASSLRFSSYNEQFF | TGTGCCAGCAGCTTACGGTTCAGCTCCTACAATGAGCAGTTCTTC
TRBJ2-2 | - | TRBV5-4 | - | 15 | CASSPPTPRAGELFF | TGTGCCAGCAGTCCTCCTACACCCCGGGCGGGGGAGCTGTTTTTT
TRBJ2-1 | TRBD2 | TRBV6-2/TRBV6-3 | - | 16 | CASSYSWTSGYNEQFF | TGTGCCAGCAGTTACTCTTGGACTAGCGGGTACAATGAGCAGTTCTTC
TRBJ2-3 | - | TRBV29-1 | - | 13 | CSVTAGYSDTQYF | TGCAGCGTCACGGCCGGCTATTCAGATACGCAGTATTTT
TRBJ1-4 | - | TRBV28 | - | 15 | CASIQHWTENEKLFF | TGTGCCAGCATTCAACATTGGACAGAGAATGAAAAACTGTTTTTT
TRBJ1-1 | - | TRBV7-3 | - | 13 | CASSLMPNTEAFF | TGTGCCAGCAGCTTAATGCCGAACACTGAAGCTTTCTTT
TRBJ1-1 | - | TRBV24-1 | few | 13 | CATSDRANTEAFF | TGTGCCACCAGTGACAGGGCGAACACTGAAGCTTTCTTT
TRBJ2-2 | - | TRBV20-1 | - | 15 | CSARVAGLNTGELFF | TGCAGTGCTAGAGTTGCCGGACTCAACACCGGGGAGCTGTTTTTT
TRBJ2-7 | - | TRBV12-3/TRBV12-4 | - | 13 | CASSLGTDYEQYF | TGTGCCAGCAGTTTAGGGACAGACTACGAGCAGTACTTC
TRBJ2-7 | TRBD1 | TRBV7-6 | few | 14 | CASSFRGGTYEQYF | TGTGCCAGCAGCTTCCGAGGGGGCACCTACGAGCAGTACTTC